A single sample is the source of the 29 T cell receptor beta chains below, sequenced in a study of T cells in Graves' hyperthyroidism and ophthalmopathy. The TCR beta CDR3 regions underwent amplification using RNA transcripts as the source. A first-round RT-PCR of the TCR CDR3 used the HTBI primer set. In TCRdb, the multiplex PCR reads were re-called with MiXCR into one record per CDR3 protein. The sample holds about 620,000 distinct CDR3 sequences, 15% to 20% seen once. The sample consisted of blood. The receptors stem from a woman aged 25-40 years with Graves' hyperthyroidism.

This clonotype was seen ten or more times. This chain uses TRBV18 with TRBJ2-3; tentative D call: TRBD1 (6 bases). Between the trimmed V and J ends, which lost 3 bases and 2 bases, there was a span of 12 bases. There are 15 residues in the CDR3. CDR1 and CDR2 from the germline V gene are KGHSH and LQKENI. The CDR3 DNA follows: TGTGCCAGCTCACCTCAACAGGGAAACACAGATACGCAGTATTTT. This encodes CASSPQQGNTDTQYF. The complete variable domain, with remaining parts taken from reference TRBV18 and TRBJ2-3, reads NAGVMQNPRHLVRRRGQEARLRCSPMKGHSHVYWYRQLPEEGLKFMVYLQKENIIDESGMPKERFSAEFPKEGPSILRIQQVVRGDSAAYFCASSPQQGNTDTQYFGPGTRLTVL.

This sequence joins TRBV20-1 and TRBJ2-5; no clear D gene. The germline V gene encodes CDR1 DFQATT and CDR2 SNEGSKA (reference sequence). This CDR3 has 11 amino acids. The V end was cut by 2 bases, the J end by 4 bases, with 5 bases between. CDR3 loop: CSARRAETQYF. CDR3 sequence (DNA): TGCAGTGCTAGAAGGGCAGAGACCCAGTACTTC.

The chain combines TRBV24-1 with TRBJ2-2, with no clear D. Trimming stripped 5 bases from V and 1 base from J, with 10 bases between. The germline CDR1 and CDR2 sequences are KGHDR and SFDVKD. The CDR3 runs 15 residues. The CDR3 loop is CATSGGILNTGELFF. The CDR3 nucleotides are TGTGCCACCAGTGGAGGTATTTTGAACACCGGGGAGCTGTTTTTT.

This rearrangement joins TRBV6-2 or TRBV6-3 to TRBJ2-6; 8 bases fit TRBD1. Trimming cost V 4 bases and J 0 bases; bases outside gene matches: 14. CDR3 size: 20 residues. Germline V CDR1 and CDR2: MNHEY, SVGEGT. Here the CDR3 DNA reads TGTGCCAGCAGTTCGCCGAACCGGGGGACAGGTGTCTCTGGGGCCAACGTCCTGACTTTC. Translating it yields CASSSPNRGTGVSGANVLTF.

In this sample, this clonotype turned up many times. The CDR3 sequence: CASSELDRGNTEAFF. In nucleotides, the CDR3 is TGTGCCAGCAGTGAATTGGACAGGGGAAACACTGAAGCTTTCTTT. The V call is TRBV2, the J call TRBJ1-1, with 9 bases identical to TRBD1. The CDR3 covers 15 residues. The V segment lost 2 bases and the J segment 2 bases; nucleotides outside the gene matches: 3. Germline CDR1 reads SNHLY; CDR2 reads FYNNEI.

The rearrangement links TRBV15 to TRBJ2-1; D is possibly TRBD1 or TRBD2 (5 bases each). This CDR3 region has 13 residues. Trimming removed 8 bases from V and 5 bases from J, with 13 bases in between. CDR1 and CDR2 from the germline V gene are LNHNV and YYDKDF (reference sequence). The CDR3 here is CATQRGGNNEQFF. The CDR3 nucleotides read TGTGCCACCCAGCGTGGGGGAAACAATGAGCAGTTCTTC.

This clonotype showed up many times. V is TRBV30 and J is TRBJ2-5; unclear D gene. V lost 2 bases, J lost 1 base, and 8 bases lay in between. This CDR3 is built from 13 residues. Per germline, CDR1 GTSNPN and CDR2 SVGIG (reference sequence). CDR3 coding DNA: TGTGCCTGGAGTAGGCAGCTCCAAGAGACCCAGTACTTC. Amino acid sequence: CAWSRQLQETQYF.

This clonotype showed up many times. This chain uses TRBV5-8 with TRBJ2-3, with 7 bases matching TRBD2. The CDR3 runs to 15 residues. J was trimmed by 0 bases and V by 3 bases; bases with no gene match: 4. Germline CDR1 reads SGHTS; CDR2 reads YDEGEE. The CDR3 reads CASSYEAGSTDTQYF. The CDR3 nucleotides are TGTGCCAGCAGCTACGAAGCGGGGAGCACAGATACGCAGTATTTT.

J is TRBJ2-1 and V is TRBV24-1; 9 nucleotides align to TRBD2. J lost 8 bases, V lost 2 bases, and 6 bases had no gene match. The CDR3 sequence is 15 residues long. Germline CDR1 is KGHDR and CDR2 is SFDVKD. The CDR3 sequence is CATSDYAGGPHEQFF. Written as DNA, the CDR3 is TGTGCCACCAGTGATTACGCGGGAGGGCCCCATGAGCAGTTCTTC.

This clonotype was found a few times. The chain has TRBV4-1 and TRBJ1-4; D might be TRBD1 (6 bases). The CDR3 consists of 17 residues. V was shortened by 2 bases and J by 0 bases, with 13 bases between the two germline ends. Germline CDR1 MGHRA, CDR2 YSYEKL. CDR3 loop: CASSQQGTGATNEKLFF. In DNA, the CDR3 is TGCGCCAGCAGCCAACAGGGGACGGGCGCAACTAATGAAAAACTGTTTTTT.

This clonotype occurred many times. The V gene is TRBV5-1, the J gene TRBJ2-7; 9 nucleotides align to TRBD2. With 2 bases clipped from V and 2 bases from J, the junction kept 5 bases outside the gene matches. The germline CDR1 and CDR2 sequences are SGHRS and YFSETQ. The CDR3 covers 15 residues. CDR3 nucleotide sequence: TGCGCCAGCAGCTTAGCGGGAGGCCGCCCCTACGAGCAGTACTTC. Residues: CASSLAGGRPYEQYF.

The sample holds many counts of this clonotype. The chain combines TRBV5-1 with TRBJ2-1; D could derive from TRBD1 or TRBD2 (6 bases each). The length of the CDR3 is 16 residues. Germline values: CDR1 SGHRS, CDR2 YFSETQ. Deletions cut 4 bases from V and 0 bases from J, with 14 bases between. The CDR3 protein is CASSGGTTSSYNEQFF. CDR3 sequence (DNA): TGCGCCAGCAGCGGCGGGACAACGAGCTCCTACAATGAGCAGTTCTTC.

This clonotype has only a few counts. The chain carries TRBV12-3 or TRBV12-4 and TRBJ2-7; TRBD2 matches at 10 bases. The CDR3 has 14 residues. The V and J ends lost 7 bases and 4 bases, in that order; junction bases with no gene match: 7. The CDR3 here is CASNVAGGSYEQYF. In DNA form, the CDR3 reads TGTGCCAGCAACGTAGCGGGAGGTTCTTACGAGCAGTACTTC.

This clonotype was counted a few times. J is TRBJ1-2 and V is TRBV20-1; D call uncertain. V shed 1 base and J shed 4 bases, with 13 bases lying between them. CDR3 length: 14 residues. Germline lookup yields CDR1 DFQATT and CDR2 SNEGSKA (reference sequence). CDR3 DNA sequence: TGCAGTGCTAGAGGGGGAGCCGCCGGCTATGGCTACACCTTC. Translated: CSARGGAAGYGYTF.

CDR3 sequence reads: CASSDGNTGELFF. The CDR3 nucleotides are TGCGCCAGCAGCGACGGCAACACCGGGGAGCTGTTTTTT. The chain recombines TRBV5-1 with TRBJ2-2; no reliable D call. There are 13 residues in the CDR3. The V gene's germline CDR1 is SGHRS and CDR2 YFSETQ. Trimming left V 4 bases short and J 2 bases short, with 6 bases between.

This clonotype appeared many times. The J gene is TRBJ2-5, the V gene TRBV12-5; D is unclear. Between the trimmed V and J ends, which lost 0 bases and 4 bases, there was a span of 9 bases. The CDR3 sequence is 14 residues long. Germline values: CDR1 LGHNT, CDR2 FRNRAP. CDR3 in amino acids: CASGLVPPGETQYF. CDR3 DNA: TGTGCTAGTGGTTTGGTCCCTCCAGGAGAGACCCAGTACTTC.

This chain uses TRBV28 with TRBJ2-5; 8 bases are a match to TRBD1. V was clipped by 5 bases and J by 5 bases; unmatched bases: 10. The CDR3 totals 15 residues. Germline loops: CDR1 MDHEN, CDR2 SYDVKM. CDR3 sequence: CASSPRTGNYETQYF. DNA for the CDR3: TGTGCCAGCAGTCCCAGGACAGGGAACTACGAGACCCAGTACTTC.

As to this clonotype: A much larger clone differs from this one at a single base, so this may be a read error. The chain links TRBV7-2 to TRBJ2-7, with TRBD1 identical over 11 bases. The germline CDR1 and CDR2 sequences are SGHTA and FQGNSA. The CDR3 totals 21 residues. V gave up 6 bases and J gave up 3 bases; unmatched junction bases: 25. The CDR3 DNA follows: TGTGCCAGCAGATCAACTCCGGGAAGGGTCACCGGGACAGGGGGTAACTACGAGCAGTACTTC. Its translation: CASRSTPGRVTGTGGNYEQYF. Full variable domain (remainder filled in from reference TRBV7-2 and TRBJ2-7): GAGVSQSPSNKVTEKGKDVELRCDPISGHTALYWYRQSLGQGLEFLIYFQGNSAPDKSGLPSDRFSAERTGGSVSTLTIQRTQQEDSAVYLCASRSTPGRVTGTGGNYEQYFGPGTRLTVT.

This clonotype appeared a few times. The V call is TRBV7-9, the J call TRBJ2-7; 12 positions agree with TRBD2. Unmatched junction bases numbered 7, after V lost 4 bases and J lost 0 bases. Germline-derived CDR1 and CDR2 are SEHNR and FQNEAQ (reference sequence). There are 17 residues in the CDR3. The DNA of the CDR3 is TGTGCCAGCAGCTCGAGGACTAGCGGGACACGCTCCTACGAGCAGTACTTC. Translating gives CASSSRTSGTRSYEQYF.

This clonotype has a handful of counts. The J gene is TRBJ1-1, the V gene TRBV6-1; 10 bases agree with TRBD1. The CDR3 runs to 15 residues. From germline, CDR1 is MNHNS and CDR2 SASEGT. V lost 6 bases to trimming and J lost 5 bases; unmatched junction nucleotides: 9. This CDR3 reads CASSLDRGRGTEAFF. The DNA for the CDR3 is TGTGCCAGCAGCCTCGACAGGGGGCGGGGGACTGAAGCTTTCTTT.

V and J are TRBV25-1 and TRBJ1-1; the D gene is possibly TRBD1 (6 bases). Germline V gene lookup returns CDR1 MGHDK and CDR2 SYGVNS. Trimming took 5 bases from V and 5 from J, leaving 15 bases between them. CDR3 length: 14 residues. The chain's CDR3 is CASSSRQVRTEAFF. CDR3 coding DNA: TGTGCCAGCAGTTCTCGACAGGTTCGGACTGAAGCTTTCTTT.

This clonotype was counted a few times. The gene calls are TRBV27 and TRBJ1-1, with 7 bases that match TRBD1. The CDR3 is 14 amino acids. V dropped 6 bases and J dropped 11; count of bases not matched to a gene: 15. The germline V gene encodes CDR1 MNHEY and CDR2 SMNVEV (reference sequence). In nucleotides, the CDR3 is TGTGCCAGCAGGCAGAACAGGGGATCTATTGCGGCTTTCTTT. Protein: CASRQNRGSIAAFF.

This clonotype was observed many times. The V gene is TRBV4-2, the J gene TRBJ1-1, with no clear D. This CDR3 comprises 15 residues. Germline V gene lookup returns CDR1 LGHNA and CDR2 YNFKEQ. With 1 base removed from V and 1 base from J, the gap between germline ends came to 10 bases. The CDR3 DNA is TGTGCCAGCAGCCAAGCGGGTCGGGCGAACACTGAAGCTTTCTTT. Protein: CASSQAGRANTEAFF.

This clonotype was observed a few times. V is TRBV10-3 and J is TRBJ2-7; D not resolved. Germline CDR1 reads ENHRY; CDR2 reads SYGVKD. The CDR3 consists of 13 residues. V lost 4 bases to trimming and J lost 3 bases, with 10 bases between them. DNA of the CDR3: TGTGCCATCAGTGGCCCAGGAATCTACGAGCAGTACTTC. This encodes CAISGPGIYEQYF.

This clonotype has a count of ten or more. The chain carries TRBV12-3 or TRBV12-4 and TRBJ1-1, with TRBD1 as a possible D gene (6 bases). V was trimmed by 6 bases and J by 5 bases, leaving 22 bases between them. This CDR3 is 16 amino acids long. CDR3 region: CASRTGTPISGTEAFF. For the CDR3, the DNA is TGTGCCAGCAGGACCGGGACACCGATATCGGGGACTGAAGCTTTCTTT.

This clonotype has just a few counts. The V and J genes are TRBV27 and TRBJ1-6; D perhaps matches TRBD1 (6 bases). The germline V gene encodes CDR1 MNHEY and CDR2 SMNVEV (reference sequence). This CDR3 comprises 17 residues. V was shortened by 4 bases and J by 7 bases, with 20 bases between the two germline ends. The CDR3 sequence is CASSSPQGSGHNSPLHF. The CDR3 bases are TGTGCCAGCAGTTCCCCACAGGGATCTGGTCACAATTCACCCCTCCACTTT.

This rearrangement joins TRBV2 to TRBJ2-7, with 9 bases fitting TRBD2. CDR3 length: 14 amino acids. V lost 7 bases and J lost 7; bases outside the gene matches: 11. Germline CDR1 is SNHLY and CDR2 is FYNNEI. The CDR3 DNA reads TGTGCCAGCACGGCGGCGGGACTAGCCGAAGAGCAGTACTTC. Encoded protein: CASTAAGLAEEQYF.

V usage is TRBV20-1 and J usage is TRBJ2-1, with D tentatively TRBD2 (6 bases). V gave up 5 bases and J gave up 3 bases, with 14 bases separating them. The length of the CDR3 is 14 residues. Germline assignment: CDR1 DFQATT and CDR2 SNEGSKA (reference sequence). CDR3 sequence: CSAPHGGHYNEQFF. In DNA, the CDR3 is TGCAGTGCTCCCCACGGGGGTCACTACAATGAGCAGTTCTTC.

On this clonotype: Being one base from a much bigger clone, this may be a read error. The genes are TRBV3-1 and TRBJ2-7; no firm D call. CDR1 and CDR2 from the germline V gene are LGHDT and YNNKEL (reference sequence). The CDR3 sequence is 16 residues long. The CDR3, as DNA: TGTGCCAACAGCCAACCCTTAGGATCCACCTCCTACGAGCAGTACTTC. The encoded protein is CANSQPLGSTSYEQYF.